This T cell receptor (beta chain) was identified during a study of T-cell reconstitution after alpha-beta-depleted transplantation in children. Preparation of the TCRbeta library involved a method that used unique molecular identifiers. TCRdb reprocessed the PCR reads via MiXCR and lists one record per CDR3 protein. Of 610,000 or so distinct CDR3 sequences in the sample, 25% to 30% were seen once. Findings and caveats of the study: Certain patients had high TCRbeta diversity at day 60, and it came from recipient T cells and thymic progenitors that survived.

Details on this clonotype: Its antigen is undetermined.

The CDR3 is 13 amino acids. Germline V gives CDR1 SNHLY, CDR2 FYNNEI. Trimming left V 2 bases short and J 7 bases short, with 8 bases between. The chain joins TRBV2 to TRBJ2-2; unclear D gene. Sequenced here: PBMCs, sampled before TCRalphabeta/CD19-depleted stem cell transplant. The TCR originated in a boy younger than two with Wiskott-Aldrich syndrome, due to receive a stem cell transplant. The CDR3 protein is CASSERSRGELFF. The CDR3 bases are TGTGCCAGCAGTGAACGGAGCCGCGGGGAGCTGTTTTTT.